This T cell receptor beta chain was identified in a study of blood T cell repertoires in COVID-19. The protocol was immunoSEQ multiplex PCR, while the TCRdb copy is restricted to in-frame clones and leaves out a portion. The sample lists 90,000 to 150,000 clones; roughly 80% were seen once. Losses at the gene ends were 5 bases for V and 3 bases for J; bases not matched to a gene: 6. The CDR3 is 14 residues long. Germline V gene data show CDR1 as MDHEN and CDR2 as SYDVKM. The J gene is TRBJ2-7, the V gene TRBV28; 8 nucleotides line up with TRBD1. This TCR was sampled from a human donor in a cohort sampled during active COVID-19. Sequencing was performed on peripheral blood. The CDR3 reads CASSRDRILYEQYF. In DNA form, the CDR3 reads TGTGCCAGCAGTCGGGACAGGATCCTCTACGAGCAGTACTTC. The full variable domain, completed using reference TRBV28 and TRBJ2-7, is DVKVTQSSRYLVKRTGEKVFLECVQDMDHENMFWYRQDPGLGLRLIYFSYDVKMKEKGDIPEGYSVSREKKERFSLILESASTNQTSMYLCASSRDRILYEQYFGPGTRLTVT.